One and the same sample provided the 10 T cell receptor beta chains below, sequenced in a study of blood T cell repertoires in COVID-19. Assay used: immunoSEQ multiplex PCR; TCRdb lists only in-frame clones, some missing. Of roughly 200,000 clones listed, around 87% are singletons. Sequenced: peripheral blood. These receptors came from a woman in her fifties or sixties with COVID-19, enrolled during active disease.

The chain carries TRBV6-4 and TRBJ2-3; D is possibly TRBD2 (7 bases). This CDR3 spans 11 amino acids. V was shortened by 6 bases and J by 11 bases, with 12 bases between the two germline ends. Germline V CDR1 and CDR2: MRHNA, SNTAGT. In DNA, the CDR3 is TGTGCCAGCAGGGGGGGGGACAAGCAGTATTTT. Translation: CASRGGDKQYF.

The gene calls are TRBV19 and TRBJ1-1, with D possibly being TRBD1 (6 bases). Germline V lookup: CDR1 LNHDA, CDR2 SQIVND (reference sequence). The germline V and J ends were trimmed by 7 bases and 6 bases, with 15 bases remaining between them. This CDR3 spans 13 amino acids. The CDR3: CASNHREGAEAFF. The DNA of the CDR3 is TGTGCCAGTAATCACAGGGAAGGCGCTGAAGCTTTCTTT.

This sequence joins TRBV7-2 and TRBJ2-6; D might be TRBD1 (6 bases). V was clipped by 3 bases and J by 3 bases, with 12 bases between them. The CDR3 sequence is 16 residues long. Looked up from germline, CDR1 is SGHTA and CDR2 is FQGNSA. The CDR3 region is CASSLPGVVGANVLTF. As DNA, the CDR3 is TGTGCCAGCAGCTTGCCAGGGGTAGTTGGGGCCAACGTCCTGACTTTC.

This chain links TRBV9 with TRBJ2-3; 12 nucleotides line up with TRBD2. The trim removed 0 bases at V and 7 bases at J, leaving 9 bases unmatched. Germline loops: CDR1 SGDLS, CDR2 YYNGEE. The length of the CDR3 is 17 residues. This CDR3 is CASSVEATSGGWNTQYF. CDR3 nucleotide sequence: TGTGCCAGCAGCGTAGAGGCTACTAGCGGGGGGTGGAATACGCAGTATTTT.

The CDR3 region is CASSQSGTSGVTDTQYF. In nucleotides, the CDR3 is TGTGCCAGCAGCCAAAGCGGGACTAGCGGGGTCACAGATACGCAGTATTTT. The J gene is TRBJ2-3, the V gene TRBV7-3, with TRBD2 matching over 13 bases. J gave up 2 bases and V 5 bases, and 7 bases lay outside the gene matches. There are 17 residues in the CDR3. The germline V gene has CDR1 SGHTA and CDR2 FQGTGA.

The chain employs TRBV24-1 and TRBJ2-2; D remains unclear. In germline, CDR1 is KGHDR, CDR2 SFDVKD. Between the trimmed V and J ends, which lost 3 bases and 1 base, there was a span of 2 bases. The CDR3 loop spans 13 amino acids. CDR3 region: CATSDQNTGELFF. DNA for the CDR3: TGTGCCACCAGTGATCAGAACACCGGGGAGCTGTTTTTT.

This sequence joins TRBV6-5 and TRBJ1-1; no clear D gene. In germline, CDR1 is MNHEY, CDR2 SVGAGI. The V end lost 6 bases, the J end lost 1 base, and 12 bases lay between the germline ends. This CDR3 spans 14 amino acids. In nucleotides, the CDR3 is TGTGCCAGCAGCGTTGGGCGACCGAACACTGAAGCTTTCTTT. Its translation is CASSVGRPNTEAFF.

The chain employs TRBV6-6 and TRBJ1-2, with D possibly TRBD1 on 5 matching bases. CDR3 length equals 20 residues. From germline, CDR1 is MNHNY and CDR2 SVGAGI (reference sequence). The V end was cut by 5 bases, the J end by 3 bases, with 31 bases between. CDR3 bases: TGTGCCAGCAGTCGACTAGCTGGCGCCCCCGGGGGTTATGGCGACTATGGCTACACCTTC. Amino acid sequence: CASSRLAGAPGGYGDYGYTF.

This clone was observed a few times. This CDR3 is also generated by other DNA sequences in the sample. The V gene is TRBV6-6, the J gene TRBJ2-7, with D perhaps matching TRBD1 (6 bases). The germline CDR1 and CDR2 sequences are MNHNY and SVGAGI (reference sequence). Trimming stripped 7 bases from V and 2 bases from J, with 9 bases between. The CDR3 has 12 amino acids. In DNA form, the CDR3 reads TGTGCCAGCACCCAGGGGCCCTACGAGCAGTACTTC. This gives the protein CASTQGPYEQYF.

The V call is TRBV14, the J call TRBJ2-5; possible D gene TRBD2, 5 bases. Germline V gene data show CDR1 as SGHDN and CDR2 as FVKESK. The CDR3 consists of 15 residues. V was clipped by 0 bases and J by 0 bases, with 8 bases between them. CDR3 nucleotides: TGTGCCAGCAGCCAAGAGTACGGGGACCAAGAGACCCAGTACTTC. This codes for CASSQEYGDQETQYF.